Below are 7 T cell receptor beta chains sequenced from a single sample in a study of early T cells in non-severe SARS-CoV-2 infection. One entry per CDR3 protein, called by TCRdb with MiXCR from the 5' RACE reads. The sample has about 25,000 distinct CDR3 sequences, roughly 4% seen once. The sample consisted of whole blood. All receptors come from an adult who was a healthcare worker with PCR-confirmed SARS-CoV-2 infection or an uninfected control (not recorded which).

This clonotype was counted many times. The CDR3 DNA sequence: TGTGCCTGGACCCAAGGCAGACTAGCGGACAATGAGCAGTTCTTC. Encoded protein: CAWTQGRLADNEQFF. The chain has TRBV30 and TRBJ2-1; 9 positions agree with TRBD2. The germline CDR1 and CDR2 sequences are GTSNPN and SVGIG (reference sequence). The CDR3 is 15 amino acids. Unmatched junction bases numbered 9, after V lost 4 bases and J lost 5 bases.

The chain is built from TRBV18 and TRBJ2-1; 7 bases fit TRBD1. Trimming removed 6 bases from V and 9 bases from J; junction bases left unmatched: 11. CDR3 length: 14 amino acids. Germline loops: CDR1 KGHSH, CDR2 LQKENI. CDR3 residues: CASSRDSTGVEQFF. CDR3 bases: TGTGCCAGCTCCCGGGACAGTACTGGAGTTGAGCAGTTCTTC.

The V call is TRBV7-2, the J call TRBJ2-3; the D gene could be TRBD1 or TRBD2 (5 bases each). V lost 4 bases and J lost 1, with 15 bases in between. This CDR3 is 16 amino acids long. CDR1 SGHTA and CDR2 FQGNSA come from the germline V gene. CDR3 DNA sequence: TGTGCCAGCAGCTCCACCGGGACCTCTGGCACAGATACGCAGTATTTT. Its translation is CASSSTGTSGTDTQYF.

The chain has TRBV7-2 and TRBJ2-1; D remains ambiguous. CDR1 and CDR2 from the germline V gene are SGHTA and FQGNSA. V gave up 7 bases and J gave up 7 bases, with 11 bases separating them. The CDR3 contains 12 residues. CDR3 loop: CASTKEQNEQFF. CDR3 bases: TGTGCCAGCACCAAGGAGCAGAATGAGCAGTTCTTC.

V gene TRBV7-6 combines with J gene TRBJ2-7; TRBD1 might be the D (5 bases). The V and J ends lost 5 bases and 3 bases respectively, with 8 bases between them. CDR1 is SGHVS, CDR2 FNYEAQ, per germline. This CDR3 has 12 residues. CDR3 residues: CASSLGDYEQYF. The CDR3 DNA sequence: TGTGCCAGCAGCCTAGGGGACTACGAGCAGTACTTC.

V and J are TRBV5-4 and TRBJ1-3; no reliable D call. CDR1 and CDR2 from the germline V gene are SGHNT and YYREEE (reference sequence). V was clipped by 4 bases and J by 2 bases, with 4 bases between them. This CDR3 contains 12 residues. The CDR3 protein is CASSAAGNTIYF. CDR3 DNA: TGTGCCAGCAGCGCAGCTGGAAACACCATATATTTT.

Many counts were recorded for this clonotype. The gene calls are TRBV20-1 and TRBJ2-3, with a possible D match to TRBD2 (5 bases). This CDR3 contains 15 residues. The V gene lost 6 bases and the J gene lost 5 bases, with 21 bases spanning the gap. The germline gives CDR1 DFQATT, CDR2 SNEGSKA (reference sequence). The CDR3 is CSATPRGVNRDTQYF. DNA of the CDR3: TGCAGTGCCACCCCCCGGGGAGTGAATCGAGATACGCAGTATTTT.